Listed below are T cell receptor beta chains from one sample, sequenced in a study of cytomegalovirus exposure and HLA in healthy donors. Sequencing used immunoSEQ multiplex PCR; TCRdb keeps in-frame clones, though not all of them. The sample has about 49,000 clones; about 93% are singletons. Specimen: PBMCs. These receptors were collected from a woman aged 18-35 years in good health and CMV-seropositive. Both conserved end residues are part of each CDR3. The order of the fields is D gene, J gene, V gene, clone size, CDR3 protein, CDR3 DNA. D genes are given only for firm matches. Not all rows give a size; the values are once, few, many and, for expanded clones, a class.

- | TRBJ2-1 | TRBV5-4 | once | CASSLEARNEQFF | TGTGCCAGCAGCTTGGAAGCGCGTAATGAGCAGTTCTTC
TRBD1 | TRBJ1-1 | TRBV28 | - | CASKTGVTEAFF | TGTGCCAGCAAAACAGGGGTCACTGAAGCTTTCTTT
TRBD2 | TRBJ2-1 | TRBV5-5 | - | CASSSGLAGRNEQFF | TGTGCCAGCAGCTCGGGACTAGCGGGACGCAATGAGCAGTTCTTC
TRBD1 | TRBJ2-7 | TRBV14 | - | CASSQEQGVSYEQYF | TGTGCCAGCAGCCAAGAGCAGGGGGTGTCCTACGAGCAGTACTTC
TRBD2 | TRBJ2-1 | TRBV30 | - | CAWSFKTSGRARNEQFF | TGTGCCTGGAGTTTTAAGACTAGCGGGAGGGCCAGAAATGAGCAGTTCTTC
TRBD2 | TRBJ2-1 | TRBV5-1 | - | CASSLLGLAGGYEQFF | TGCGCCAGCAGCTTGCTCGGACTAGCGGGAGGCTATGAGCAGTTCTTC
- | TRBJ2-7 | TRBV4-3 | - | CASSLSRGYRYEQYF | TGCGCCAGCAGCCTTTCTCGGGGGTATCGCTACGAGCAGTACTTC
- | TRBJ2-3 | TRBV21-1 | - | CASSKAPSGSPDTQYF | TGTGCCAGCAGCAAAGCGCCTAGCGGGAGCCCAGATACGCAGTATTTT
TRBD2 | TRBJ2-3 | TRBV6-5 | few | CASSYGTSVTDTQYF | TGTGCCAGCAGTTACGGGACTAGCGTCACAGATACGCAGTATTTT
- | TRBJ1-2 | TRBV7-2 | - | CASSLASPANYGYTF | TGTGCCAGCAGCTTAGCGAGCCCTGCTAACTATGGCTACACCTTC
- | TRBJ1-2 | TRBV19 | - | CASSIDLISGGLHGYTF | TGTGCCAGTAGTATAGATCTCATCTCGGGGGGACTACACGGCTACACCTTC
- | TRBJ2-5 | TRBV1 | - | CTSSQEIGGRAGETQYF | TGCACCAGCAGCCAAGAGATAGGCGGGAGGGCTGGTGAGACCCAGTACTTC
- | TRBJ1-2 | TRBV27 | - | CASSLWPLLYGYTF | TGTGCCAGCAGTTTATGGCCCTTGCTCTATGGCTACACCTTC
TRBD2 | TRBJ2-3 | TRBV7-3 | - | CASSLRSMGLAGSTDTQYF | TGTGCCAGCAGCTTAAGATCCATGGGACTAGCGGGTAGCACAGATACGCAGTATTTT
- | TRBJ2-7 | TRBV10-3 | - | CAISGRGGAEEQYF | TGTGCCATCAGTGGCAGAGGGGGGGCAGAAGAGCAGTACTTC
TRBD2 | TRBJ2-2 | TRBV7-9 | - | CASSTGLAATGELFF | TGTGCCAGCAGCACGGGACTAGCGGCTACCGGGGAGCTGTTTTTT
- | TRBJ1-5 | TRBV18 | - | CASSPGTSLNNQPQHF | TGTGCCAGCTCACCCGGGACAAGCTTAAACAATCAGCCCCAGCATTTT
TRBD1 | TRBJ1-5 | TRBV5-3 | - | CARSCARDRDSNQPQHF | TGTGCCAGAAGTTGCGCTAGGGACAGGGATTCCAATCAGCCCCAGCATTTT
TRBD1 | TRBJ1-6 | TRBV27 | once | CASSRTTGVSPLHF | TGTGCCAGCAGCAGGACGACAGGGGTTTCACCCCTCCACTTT
TRBD1 | TRBJ2-2 | TRBV30 | - | CAWSVQGADAGELFF | TGTGCCTGGAGTGTACAGGGGGCGGATGCCGGGGAGCTGTTTTTT
- | TRBJ2-5 | TRBV6-5 | - | CASSYSRVGRETQYF | TGTGCCAGCAGTTACTCGAGGGTAGGGCGGGAGACCCAGTACTTC
- | TRBJ2-1 | TRBV7-3 | - | CASSSGDSVYNEQFF | TGTGCCAGCAGCTCGGGGGACAGCGTCTACAATGAGCAGTTCTTC
TRBD1 | TRBJ1-1 | TRBV7-2 | - | CASSLGQGWNTEAFF | TGTGCCAGCAGCCTGGGACAGGGTTGGAACACTGAAGCTTTCTTT
TRBD1 | TRBJ1-6 | TRBV7-8 | - | CASSSSGQGSSYNSPLHF | TGTGCCAGCAGCTCATCAGGACAGGGGAGCTCCTATAATTCACCCCTCCACTTT
- | TRBJ2-2 | TRBV10-3 | - | CAITPSLNPGELFF | TGTGCCATCACGCCGAGCTTAAACCCCGGGGAGCTGTTTTTT
TRBD2 | TRBJ2-5 | TRBV5-1 | - | CASSRGVAGTETQYF | TGCGCCAGCAGCCGGGGGGTAGCGGGCACAGAGACCCAGTACTTC
TRBD2 | TRBJ2-1 | TRBV18 | once | CASSPGTSGEQFF | TGTGCCAGCTCACCTGGGACTAGCGGAGAGCAGTTCTTC